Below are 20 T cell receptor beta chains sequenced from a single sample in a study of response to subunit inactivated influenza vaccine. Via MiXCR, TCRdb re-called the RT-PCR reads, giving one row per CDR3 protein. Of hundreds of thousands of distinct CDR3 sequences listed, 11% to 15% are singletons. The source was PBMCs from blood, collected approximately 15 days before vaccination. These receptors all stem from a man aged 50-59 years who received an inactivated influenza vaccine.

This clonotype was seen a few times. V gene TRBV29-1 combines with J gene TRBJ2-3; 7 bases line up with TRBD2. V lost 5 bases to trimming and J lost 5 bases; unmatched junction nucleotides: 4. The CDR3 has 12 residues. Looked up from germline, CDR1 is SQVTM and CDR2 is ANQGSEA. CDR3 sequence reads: CSVSGGRDTQYF. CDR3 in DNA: TGCAGCGTTTCTGGCGGGAGAGATACGCAGTATTTT.

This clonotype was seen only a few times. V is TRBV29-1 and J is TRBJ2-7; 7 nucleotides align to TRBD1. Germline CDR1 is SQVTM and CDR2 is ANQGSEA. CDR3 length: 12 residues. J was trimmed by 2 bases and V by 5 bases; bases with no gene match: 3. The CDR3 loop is CSVRQGTYEQYF. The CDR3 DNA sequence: TGCAGCGTTCGACAGGGTACCTACGAGCAGTACTTC.

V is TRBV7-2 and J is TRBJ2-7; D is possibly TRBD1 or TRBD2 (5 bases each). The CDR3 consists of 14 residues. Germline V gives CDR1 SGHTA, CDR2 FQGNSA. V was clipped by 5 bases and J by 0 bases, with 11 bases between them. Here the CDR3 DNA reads TGTGCCAGCAGCCAACCGGGGACCTCCTACGAGCAGTACTTC. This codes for CASSQPGTSYEQYF.

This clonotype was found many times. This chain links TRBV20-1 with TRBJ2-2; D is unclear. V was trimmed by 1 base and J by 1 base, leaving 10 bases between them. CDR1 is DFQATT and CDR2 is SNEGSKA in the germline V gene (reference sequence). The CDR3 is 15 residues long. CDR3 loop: CSARGLTENTGELFF. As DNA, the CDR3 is TGCAGTGCTAGAGGACTGACGGAGAACACCGGGGAGCTGTTTTTT.

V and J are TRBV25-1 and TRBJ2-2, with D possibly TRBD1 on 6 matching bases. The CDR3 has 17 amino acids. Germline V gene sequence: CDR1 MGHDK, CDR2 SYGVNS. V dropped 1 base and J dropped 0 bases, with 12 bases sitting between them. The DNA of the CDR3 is TGTGCCAGCAGTGAATTCGCAGGGGACGCGAACACCGGGGAGCTGTTTTTT. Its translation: CASSEFAGDANTGELFF.

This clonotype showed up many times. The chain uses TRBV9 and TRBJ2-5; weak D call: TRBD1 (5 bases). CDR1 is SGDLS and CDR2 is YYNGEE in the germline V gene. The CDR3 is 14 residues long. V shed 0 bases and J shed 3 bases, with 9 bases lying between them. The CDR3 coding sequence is TGTGCCAGCAGCGTAGGGGGCAGGGAAGAGACCCAGTACTTC. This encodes CASSVGGREETQYF.

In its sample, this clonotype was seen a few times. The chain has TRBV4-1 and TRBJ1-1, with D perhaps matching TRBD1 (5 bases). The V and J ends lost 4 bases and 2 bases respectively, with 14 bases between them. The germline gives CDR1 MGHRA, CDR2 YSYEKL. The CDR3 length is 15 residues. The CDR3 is CASSRTTVTNTEAFF. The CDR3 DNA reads TGCGCCAGCAGCCGAACGACAGTCACTAACACTGAAGCTTTCTTT.

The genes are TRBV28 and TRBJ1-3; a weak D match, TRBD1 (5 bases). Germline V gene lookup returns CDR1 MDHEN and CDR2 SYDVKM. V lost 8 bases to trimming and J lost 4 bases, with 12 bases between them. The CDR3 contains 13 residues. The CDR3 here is CASGSGSGNTIYF. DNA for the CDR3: TGTGCCAGCGGTTCAGGGTCCGGAAACACCATATATTTT. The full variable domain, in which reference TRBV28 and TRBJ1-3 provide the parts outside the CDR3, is DVKVTQSSRYLVKRTGEKVFLECVQDMDHENMFWYRQDPGLGLRLIYFSYDVKMKEKGDIPEGYSVSREKKERFSLILESASTNQTSMYLCASGSGSGNTIYFGEGSWLTVV.

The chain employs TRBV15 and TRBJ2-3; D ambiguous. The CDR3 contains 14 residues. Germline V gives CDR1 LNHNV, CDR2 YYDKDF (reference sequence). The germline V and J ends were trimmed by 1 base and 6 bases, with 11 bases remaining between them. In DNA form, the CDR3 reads TGTGCCACCAGCAGAGGCAGGCCCATGGATACGCAGTATTTT. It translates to CATSRGRPMDTQYF.

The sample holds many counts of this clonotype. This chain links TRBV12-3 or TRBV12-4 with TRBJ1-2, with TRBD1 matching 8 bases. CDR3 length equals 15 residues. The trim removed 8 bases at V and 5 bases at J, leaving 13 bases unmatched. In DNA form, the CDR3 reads TGTGCCAGCGTACGGGGGCAGGGGGCTGGGTATGGCTACACCTTC. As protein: CASVRGQGAGYGYTF.

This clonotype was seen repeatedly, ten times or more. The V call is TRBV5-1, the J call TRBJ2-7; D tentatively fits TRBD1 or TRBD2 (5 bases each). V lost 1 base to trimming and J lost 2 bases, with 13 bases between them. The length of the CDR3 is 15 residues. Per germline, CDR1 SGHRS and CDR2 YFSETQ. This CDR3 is CASSLNEGSTYEQYF. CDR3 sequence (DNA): TGCGCCAGCAGCTTGAACGAGGGGTCGACCTACGAGCAGTACTTC.

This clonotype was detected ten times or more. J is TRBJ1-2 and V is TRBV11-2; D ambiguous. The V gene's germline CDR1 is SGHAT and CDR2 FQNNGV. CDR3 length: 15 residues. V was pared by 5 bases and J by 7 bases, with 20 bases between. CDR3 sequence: CASSPANRASGGYTF. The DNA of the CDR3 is TGTGCCAGCAGCCCGGCAAACCGGGCCTCCGGTGGCTACACCTTC.

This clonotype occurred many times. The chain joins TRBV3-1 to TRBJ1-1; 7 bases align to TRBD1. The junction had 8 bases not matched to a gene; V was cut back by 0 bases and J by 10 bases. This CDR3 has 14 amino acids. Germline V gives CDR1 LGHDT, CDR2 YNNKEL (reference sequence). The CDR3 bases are TGTGCCAGCAGCCAAGAGCAGACAGGGAGGGGAGCTTTCTTT. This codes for CASSQEQTGRGAFF.

The CDR3 coding sequence is TGCGCCAGCAGCCATTCGACAGGAACCTATGGCTACACCTTC. Translated, it gives CASSHSTGTYGYTF. The gene calls are TRBV4-3 and TRBJ1-2, with D possibly being TRBD1 (6 bases). CDR1 and CDR2 from the germline V gene are LGHNA and YSLEER. With 3 bases removed from V and 4 bases from J, the gap between germline ends came to 12 bases. The CDR3 sequence is 14 residues long.

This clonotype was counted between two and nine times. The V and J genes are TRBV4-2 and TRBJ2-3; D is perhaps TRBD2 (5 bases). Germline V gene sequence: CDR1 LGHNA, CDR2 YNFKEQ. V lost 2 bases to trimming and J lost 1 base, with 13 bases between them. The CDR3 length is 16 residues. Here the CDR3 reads CASSQQSLARTDTQYF. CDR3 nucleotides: TGTGCCAGCAGCCAACAGTCGCTAGCCCGCACAGATACGCAGTATTTT.

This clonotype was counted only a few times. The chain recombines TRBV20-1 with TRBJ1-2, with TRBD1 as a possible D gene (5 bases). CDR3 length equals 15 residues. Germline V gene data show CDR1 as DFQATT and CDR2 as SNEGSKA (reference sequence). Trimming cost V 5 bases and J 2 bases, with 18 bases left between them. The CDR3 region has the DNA TGCAGTGCTTCCACCGGGACGCAGGTGAACTATGGCTACACCTTC. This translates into CSASTGTQVNYGYTF.

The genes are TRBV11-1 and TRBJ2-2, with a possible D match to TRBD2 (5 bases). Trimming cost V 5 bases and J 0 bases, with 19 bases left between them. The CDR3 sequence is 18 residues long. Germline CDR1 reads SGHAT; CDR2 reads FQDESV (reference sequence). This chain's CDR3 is CASSGSGVGGSNTGELFF. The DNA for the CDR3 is TGTGCCAGCAGCGGATCCGGAGTTGGCGGGTCGAACACCGGGGAGCTGTTTTTT.

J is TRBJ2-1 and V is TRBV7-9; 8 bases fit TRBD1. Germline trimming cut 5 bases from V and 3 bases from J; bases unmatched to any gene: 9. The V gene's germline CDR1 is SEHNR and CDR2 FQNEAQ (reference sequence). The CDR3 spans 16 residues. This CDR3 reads CASSTTGQGSYNEQFF. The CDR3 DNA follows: TGTGCCAGCAGCACGACCGGACAGGGAAGCTACAATGAGCAGTTCTTC. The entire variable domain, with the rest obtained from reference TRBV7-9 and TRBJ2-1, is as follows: DTGVSQNPRHKITKRGQNVTFRCDPISEHNRLYWYRQTLGQGPEFLTYFQNEAQLEKSRLLSDRFSAERPKGSFSTLEIQRTEQGDSAMYLCASSTTGQGSYNEQFFGPGTRLTVL.

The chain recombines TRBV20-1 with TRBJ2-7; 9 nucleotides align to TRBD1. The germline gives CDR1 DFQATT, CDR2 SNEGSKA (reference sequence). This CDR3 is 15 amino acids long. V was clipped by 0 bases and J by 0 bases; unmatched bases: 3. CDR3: CSARDRTGVSYEQYF. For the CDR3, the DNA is TGCAGTGCTAGAGACCGGACAGGGGTCTCCTACGAGCAGTACTTC.

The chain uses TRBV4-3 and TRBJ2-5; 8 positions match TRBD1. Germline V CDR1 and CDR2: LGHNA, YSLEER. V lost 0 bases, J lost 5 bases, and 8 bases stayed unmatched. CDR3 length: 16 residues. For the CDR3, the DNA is TGCGCCAGCAGCCAAGATGCCCCAGGGGGCTTGGAGACCCAGTACTTC. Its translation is CASSQDAPGGLETQYF.